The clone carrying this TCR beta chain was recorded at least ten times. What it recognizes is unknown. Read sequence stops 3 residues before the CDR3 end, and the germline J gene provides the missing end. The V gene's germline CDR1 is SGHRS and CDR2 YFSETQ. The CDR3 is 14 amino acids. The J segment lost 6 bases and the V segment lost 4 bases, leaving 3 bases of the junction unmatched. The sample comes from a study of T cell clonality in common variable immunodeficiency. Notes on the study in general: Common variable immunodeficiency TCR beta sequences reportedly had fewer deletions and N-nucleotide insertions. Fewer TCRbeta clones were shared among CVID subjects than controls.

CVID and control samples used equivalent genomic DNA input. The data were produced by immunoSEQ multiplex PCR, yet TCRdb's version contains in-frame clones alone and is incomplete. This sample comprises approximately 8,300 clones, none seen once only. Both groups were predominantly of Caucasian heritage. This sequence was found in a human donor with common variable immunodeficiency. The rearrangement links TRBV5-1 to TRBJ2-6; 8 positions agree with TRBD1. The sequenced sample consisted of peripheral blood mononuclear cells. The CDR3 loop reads CASSTGQVANVLTF. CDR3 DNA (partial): TGCGCCAGCAGCACGGGACAGGTGGCCAACGTC.